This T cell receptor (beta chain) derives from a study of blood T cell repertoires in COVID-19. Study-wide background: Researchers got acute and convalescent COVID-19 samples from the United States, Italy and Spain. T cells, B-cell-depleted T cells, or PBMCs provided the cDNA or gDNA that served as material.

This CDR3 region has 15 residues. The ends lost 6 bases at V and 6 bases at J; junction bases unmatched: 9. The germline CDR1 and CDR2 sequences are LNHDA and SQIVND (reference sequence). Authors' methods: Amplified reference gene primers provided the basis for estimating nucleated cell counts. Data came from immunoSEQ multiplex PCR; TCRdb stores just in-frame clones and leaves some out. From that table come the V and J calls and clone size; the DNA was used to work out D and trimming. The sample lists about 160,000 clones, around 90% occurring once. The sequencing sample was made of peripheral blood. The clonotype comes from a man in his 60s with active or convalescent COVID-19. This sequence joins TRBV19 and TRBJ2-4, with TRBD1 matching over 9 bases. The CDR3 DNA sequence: TGTGCCAGTAGCCGGGACAGGGCACTCGCAAACATTCAGTACTTC. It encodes CASSRDRALANIQYF.